These T cell receptor beta chains were read from a single sample in a study of T cell responses to AZD1222 COVID-19 vaccine. Sequencing used immunoSEQ multiplex PCR; TCRdb keeps in-frame clones, though not all of them. Found here are 95,000 to 150,000 clones, around 93% of them singletons; the top ten hold about 14%. Sequencing was performed on peripheral blood, taken on day 0 of AZD1222 vaccination. The source of these receptors is an adult in good health. The CDR3 runs from the conserved cysteine through the conserved F or W. A clone size is listed for some rows: how often the clone was seen (once, few, many), or a class if it is expanded.

J gene: TRBJ1-2; V gene: TRBV7-9; clone size: .; CDR3 protein: CASSSGWETHRGYTF
J gene: TRBJ1-5; V gene: TRBV7-2; clone size: once; CDR3 protein: CASSLDAKEPNQPQHF
J gene: TRBJ2-7; V gene: TRBV7-9; clone size: .; CDR3 protein: CASSLEGYKAYEQYF
J gene: TRBJ1-2; V gene: TRBV27; clone size: .; CDR3 protein: CASSLKRGTGSGYTF
J gene: TRBJ2-7; V gene: TRBV5-1; clone size: once; CDR3 protein: CASSFRSGSGTGAYEQYF
J gene: TRBJ1-1; V gene: TRBV5-1; clone size: .; CDR3 protein: CASRSDGMNTEAFF
J gene: TRBJ2-1; V gene: TRBV28; clone size: .; CDR3 protein: CASSLNTGTTYNEQFF
J gene: TRBJ2-7; V gene: TRBV2; clone size: .; CDR3 protein: CASNAGGTYEQYF
J gene: TRBJ2-5; V gene: TRBV3-1/TRBV3-2; clone size: .; CDR3 protein: CASSSPGQGLETQYF
J gene: TRBJ2-1; V gene: TRBV10-3; clone size: .; CDR3 protein: CAISELGVQRGNEQFF
J gene: TRBJ2-5; V gene: TRBV4-1; clone size: .; CDR3 protein: CASSQVDDAQETQYF
J gene: TRBJ2-4; V gene: TRBV10-1; clone size: .; CDR3 protein: CASRRGEAKNIQYF
J gene: TRBJ1-1; V gene: TRBV7-9; clone size: once; CDR3 protein: CASSLPGQFENTEAFF
J gene: TRBJ1-1; V gene: TRBV27; clone size: .; CDR3 protein: CASNRDTRNTEAFF
J gene: TRBJ1-2; V gene: TRBV7-9; clone size: .; CDR3 protein: CASSLGDTPLVYGYTF
J gene: TRBJ2-1; V gene: TRBV12-3/TRBV12-4; clone size: .; CDR3 protein: CASSQIAGGEQFF
J gene: TRBJ2-3; V gene: TRBV2; clone size: .; CDR3 protein: CASRGPGQNENTQYF
J gene: TRBJ1-5; V gene: TRBV4-1; clone size: .; CDR3 protein: CASSPGQEYQPQHF
J gene: TRBJ1-2; V gene: TRBV18; clone size: .; CDR3 protein: CASSPVRAGDSYGYTF
J gene: TRBJ1-2; V gene: TRBV28; clone size: .; CDR3 protein: CASSIMPGQGAYGYTF
J gene: TRBJ2-2; V gene: TRBV7-8; clone size: .; CDR3 protein: CASSLKTSGTTGELFF
J gene: TRBJ2-2; V gene: TRBV6-5; clone size: .; CDR3 protein: CASRGQGSGELFF
J gene: TRBJ2-7; V gene: TRBV7-6; clone size: .; CDR3 protein: CASSLAWAGERSEQYF
J gene: TRBJ2-7; V gene: TRBV4-3; clone size: .; CDR3 protein: CASSREGVGGAYEQYF
J gene: TRBJ1-2; V gene: TRBV4-3; clone size: once; CDR3 protein: CASSQDSNSNYGYTF
J gene: TRBJ2-1; V gene: TRBV4-3; clone size: once; CDR3 protein: CASSSQLAWKPYNEQFF
J gene: TRBJ2-3; V gene: TRBV7-2; clone size: .; CDR3 protein: CASSPIGRRTSTDTQYF
J gene: TRBJ1-4; V gene: TRBV27; clone size: .; CDR3 protein: CASSFGPRQGGEKLFF
J gene: TRBJ1-3; V gene: TRBV10-1; clone size: .; CDR3 protein: CASSEGYGNTIYF
J gene: TRBJ2-1; V gene: TRBV7-8; clone size: .; CDR3 protein: CASSLTTGISNEQFF
J gene: TRBJ1-1; V gene: TRBV28; clone size: .; CDR3 protein: CASRERGPVGTEAFF
J gene: TRBJ2-6; V gene: TRBV4-1; clone size: .; CDR3 protein: CASSPQGPRSLSGANVLTF
J gene: TRBJ1-3; V gene: TRBV3-1/TRBV3-2; clone size: .; CDR3 protein: CASSYVLSGNTIYF
J gene: TRBJ1-6; V gene: TRBV4-3; clone size: .; CDR3 protein: CASSKDRGPRSLHF
J gene: TRBJ2-5; V gene: TRBV15; clone size: .; CDR3 protein: CATSRYSGGAGETQYF
J gene: TRBJ1-2; V gene: TRBV4-3; clone size: .; CDR3 protein: CASSPSPDGRNYYGYTF
J gene: TRBJ2-5; V gene: TRBV10-3; clone size: .; CDR3 protein: CAITSGSGQETQYF
J gene: TRBJ2-2; V gene: TRBV19; clone size: once; CDR3 protein: CAHRDRTTGELFF
J gene: TRBJ1-1; V gene: TRBV4-3; clone size: .; CDR3 protein: CASSQELRDYTEAFF
J gene: TRBJ2-7; V gene: TRBV14; clone size: .; CDR3 protein: CASSQWSGPYEQYF
J gene: TRBJ2-7; V gene: TRBV5-5; clone size: .; CDR3 protein: CASRGEFSYYEQYF
J gene: TRBJ1-1; V gene: TRBV4-3; clone size: .; CDR3 protein: CASSQGTGDNTEAFF
J gene: TRBJ1-1; V gene: TRBV5-8; clone size: .; CDR3 protein: CASSRGVVENTEAFF
J gene: TRBJ1-3; V gene: TRBV11-3; clone size: .; CDR3 protein: CASSLSGGRGNTIYF
J gene: TRBJ1-2; V gene: TRBV5-4; clone size: once; CDR3 protein: CASRLQGTYGYTF
J gene: TRBJ1-6; V gene: TRBV6-5; clone size: once; CDR3 protein: CASSTGFGNSPLHF
J gene: TRBJ1-2; V gene: TRBV10-1; clone size: once; CDR3 protein: CASSGDRYGYTF
J gene: TRBJ1-4; V gene: TRBV28; clone size: .; CDR3 protein: CASSEGSEKLFF
J gene: TRBJ1-6; V gene: TRBV18; clone size: .; CDR3 protein: CASSPSSYNSPLHF
J gene: TRBJ1-5; V gene: TRBV30; clone size: .; CDR3 protein: CAWSAGQGGPYSNQPQHF